Listed below are T cell receptor beta chains from one sample, sequenced in a study of radiation and T cells in renal cell carcinoma. TCRdb's copy holds only in-frame clones and misses some; the assay was immunoSEQ multiplex PCR. This table has 130,000 to 150,000 clones, 88% appearing once. This sample comprised blood, obtained from a patient whose treatment included radiotherapy and nephrectomy. These receptors came from a woman in her 70s with renal cell carcinoma. CDR3s leave out the opening cysteine and the closing phenylalanine or tryptophan. Fields, in order: V gene, CDR3 protein.

>TRBV30
AWSLLGGGRETQY
>TRBV15
ATSRDPGQNNEQF
>TRBV18
ASSPPRGPGTVEQF
>TRBV7-2
ASSTGPRLKFNEQF
>TRBV5-5
ASSPGQGTEAF
>TRBV18
ASSHLDRRGPYNEQF
>TRBV30
AWRERGYYEQY
>TRBV2
ASSAATFTDTQY
>TRBV19
ASSIRDSEQY
>TRBV5-6
ASSSPGPRASGNTIY
>TRBV27
ASTPTTLAGGRGPYEQY
>TRBV9
ASSVSRGVLSSGNTIY
>TRBV2
ASSEGTSYGYT
>TRBV6-5
ASSYSAPRTEAF
>TRBV11-2
ASSFRAEAF
>TRBV7-2
ASSLGGYYDEQF
>TRBV30
AWSAGGGAHGYT
>TRBV19
ASSEGMGRTTDTQY
>TRBV19
ATRRGTEAF
>TRBV19
ASSISTSTDTQY
>TRBV2
ASSEWSGSKGYGYT
>TRBV11-3
ASSLDQLGMPDTEAF
>TRBV7-8
ASSLQGKVNQPQH
>TRBV4-2
ASSHQSGEQY
>TRBV5-1
ASSLAPTGVNTEAF
>TRBV19
ASRPGQGAYEQY
>TRBV30
AWNRGATNEKLF
>TRBV11-2
ASTERPTEAF
>TRBV6-4
ASSEGRATGELF
>TRBV9
ASSVQLGTDTQY
>TRBV4-2
ASSQEGARNQPQH
>TRBV28
ASKSPRGVNTEAF
>TRBV9
ASSPPGYGYT
>TRBV7-9
ASSGTARGGIQETQY
>TRBV18
ASSPTPGTSGGASSGANVLT
>TRBV4-3
ASSQDLGTRAGDTQY
>TRBV11-3
ASSFPRSGGVNTEAF
>TRBV28
ASSLRGNTIY
>TRBV9
ASSVVSSGGNEQF
>TRBV7-2
ASSFLRREVGYGYT
>TRBV5-1
ASSLVQGSYNEQF
>TRBV19
ASSIDPPGGRSNTGELF